The text below deals with one T cell receptor beta chain. Its antigen remains unidentified. The CDR3 loop spans 15 amino acids. Germline loops: CDR1 KGHDR, CDR2 SFDVKD. The V and J ends lost 4 bases and 2 bases respectively, with 13 bases between them. These data come from a study of T cell responses to AZD1222 COVID-19 vaccine. For the study at large: Combined were second doses at about 4 or about 12 weeks.

Only in-frame clones appear in the TCRdb table, and some are missing; sequencing was by immunoSEQ multiplex PCR. The table includes about 56,000 clones, over 70% detected once. Overall study findings and caveats: At baseline, just five to seven AZD1222 recipients tested seropositive. Repertoires were obtained solely post-peak T cell response.

This receptor was obtained from an adult in good health. This chain joins TRBV24-1 and TRBJ2-5, with D perhaps TRBD1 or TRBD2 (5 bases each). Source: peripheral blood, taken on day 0 of AZD1222 vaccination. CDR3 protein: CATSDHRWGQETQYF. CDR3 coding DNA: TGTGCCACCAGTGACCACCGGTGGGGGCAAGAGACCCAGTACTTC.